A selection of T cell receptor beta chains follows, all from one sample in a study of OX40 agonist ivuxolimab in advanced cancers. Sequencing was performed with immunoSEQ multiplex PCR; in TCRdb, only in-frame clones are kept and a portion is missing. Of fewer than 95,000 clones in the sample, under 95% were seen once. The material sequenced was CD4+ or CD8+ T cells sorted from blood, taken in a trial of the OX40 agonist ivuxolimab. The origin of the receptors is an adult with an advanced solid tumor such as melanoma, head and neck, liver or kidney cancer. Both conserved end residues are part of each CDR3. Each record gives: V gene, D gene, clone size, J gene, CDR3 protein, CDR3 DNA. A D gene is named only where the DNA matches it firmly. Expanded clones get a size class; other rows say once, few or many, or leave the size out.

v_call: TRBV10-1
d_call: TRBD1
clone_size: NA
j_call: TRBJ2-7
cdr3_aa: CASPNRDRAYEQYF
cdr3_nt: TGCGCCAGTCCGAACAGGGACAGGGCCTACGAGCAGTACTTC

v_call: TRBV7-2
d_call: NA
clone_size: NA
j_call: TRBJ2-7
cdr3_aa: CASSSQGGPEKQYF
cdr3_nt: TGTGCCAGCAGCTCACAGGGGGGGCCCGAGAAGCAGTACTTC

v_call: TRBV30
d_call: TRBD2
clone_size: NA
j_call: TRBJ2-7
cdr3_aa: CAWTLHGLAGDEQYF
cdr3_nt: TGTGCCTGGACTCTCCACGGACTAGCGGGAGACGAGCAGTACTTC

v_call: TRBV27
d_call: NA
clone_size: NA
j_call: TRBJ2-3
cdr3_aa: CASSLDWGADTQYF
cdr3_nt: TGTGCCAGCAGTTTAGATTGGGGGGCAGATACGCAGTATTTT

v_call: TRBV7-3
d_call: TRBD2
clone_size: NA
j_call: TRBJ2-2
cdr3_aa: CASSPRHAGDTGELFF
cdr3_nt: TGTGCCAGCAGCCCCCGTCATGCGGGAGATACCGGGGAGCTGTTTTTT

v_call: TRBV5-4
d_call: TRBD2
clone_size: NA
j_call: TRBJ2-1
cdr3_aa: CASSPGLAGGSEQFF
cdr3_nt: TGTGCCAGCAGCCCTGGACTAGCGGGAGGCAGTGAGCAGTTCTTC

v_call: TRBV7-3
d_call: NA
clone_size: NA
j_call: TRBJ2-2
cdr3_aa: CASTPHGNGDTGELFF
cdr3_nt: TGTGCCAGCACCCCACATGGTAACGGAGACACCGGGGAGCTGTTTTTT

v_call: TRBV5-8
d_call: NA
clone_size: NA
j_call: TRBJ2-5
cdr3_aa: CASSLVQRETQYF
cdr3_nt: TGTGCCAGCAGCTTGGTACAAAGGGAGACCCAGTACTTC

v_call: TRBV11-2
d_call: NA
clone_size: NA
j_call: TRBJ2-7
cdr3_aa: CASSADSYEQYF
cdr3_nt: TGTGCCAGCAGCGCAGACTCCTACGAGCAGTACTTC

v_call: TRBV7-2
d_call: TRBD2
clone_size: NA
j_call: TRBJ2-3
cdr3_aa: CASSFDGGGTDTQYF
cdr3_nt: TGTGCCAGCAGCTTCGATGGCGGGGGAACGGATACGCAGTATTTT

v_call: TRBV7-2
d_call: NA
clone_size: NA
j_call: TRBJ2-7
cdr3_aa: CASSRGDSTYEQYF
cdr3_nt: TGTGCCAGCAGCCGGGGGGACAGTACCTACGAGCAGTACTTC

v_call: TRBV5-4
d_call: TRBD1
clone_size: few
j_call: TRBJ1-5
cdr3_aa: CASSSDRDQPQHF
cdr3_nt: TGTGCCAGCAGTTCAGACAGGGATCAGCCCCAGCATTTT

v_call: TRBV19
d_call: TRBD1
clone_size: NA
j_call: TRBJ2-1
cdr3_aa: CASSIGQAYNEQFF
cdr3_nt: TGTGCCAGTAGTATTGGACAGGCCTACAATGAGCAGTTCTTC

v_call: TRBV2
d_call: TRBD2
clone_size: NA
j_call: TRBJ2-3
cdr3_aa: CASRGLAGGTDTQYF
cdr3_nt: TGTGCCAGCAGAGGACTAGCGGGGGGCACAGATACGCAGTATTTT

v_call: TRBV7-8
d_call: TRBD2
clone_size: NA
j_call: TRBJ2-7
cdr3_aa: CASSTRTSGTYEQYF
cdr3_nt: TGTGCCAGCAGCACCCGGACTAGCGGTACCTACGAGCAGTACTTC

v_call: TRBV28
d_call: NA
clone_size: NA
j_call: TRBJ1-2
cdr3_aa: CASSFGRRRNYGYTF
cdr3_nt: TGTGCCAGCAGTTTCGGGAGAAGACGGAACTATGGCTACACCTTC

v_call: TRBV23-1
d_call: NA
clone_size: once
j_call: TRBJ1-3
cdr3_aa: CASSQSLSGGGNTIYF
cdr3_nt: TGCGCCAGCAGTCAATCCCTCTCAGGTGGTGGAAACACCATATATTTT

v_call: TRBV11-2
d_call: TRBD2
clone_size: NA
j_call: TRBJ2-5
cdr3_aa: CASSSGLAGETQYF
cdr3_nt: TGTGCCAGCAGTTCGGGACTAGCGGGAGAGACCCAGTACTTC

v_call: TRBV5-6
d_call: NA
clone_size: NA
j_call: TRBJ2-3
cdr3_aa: CASSLTVSTSLSDTQYF
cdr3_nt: TGTGCCAGCAGCTTGACTGTTAGTACTAGTCTCTCAGATACGCAGTATTTT

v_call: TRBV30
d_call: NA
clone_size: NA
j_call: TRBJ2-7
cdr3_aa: CAWSAGAGTWGQYF
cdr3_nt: TGTGCCTGGAGCGCGGGGGCAGGGACCTGGGGGCAGTACTTC

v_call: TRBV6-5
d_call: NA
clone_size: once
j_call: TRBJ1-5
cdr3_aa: CASSDMRGNQPQHF
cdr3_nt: TGTGCCAGCAGTGACATGCGGGGGAATCAGCCCCAGCATTTT

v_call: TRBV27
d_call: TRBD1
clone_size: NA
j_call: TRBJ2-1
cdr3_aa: CASSQGQEYNEQFF
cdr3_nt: TGTGCCAGCAGTCAGGGACAGGAGTACAATGAGCAGTTCTTC

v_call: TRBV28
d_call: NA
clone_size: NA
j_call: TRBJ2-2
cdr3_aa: CASREDRPNTGELFF
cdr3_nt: TGTGCCAGCAGGGAGGACAGACCGAACACCGGGGAGCTGTTTTTT

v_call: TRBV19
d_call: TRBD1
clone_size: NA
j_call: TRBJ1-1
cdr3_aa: CASSTRGRSTEAFF
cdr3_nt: TGTGCCAGTAGTACCAGGGGGCGCAGCACTGAAGCTTTCTTT

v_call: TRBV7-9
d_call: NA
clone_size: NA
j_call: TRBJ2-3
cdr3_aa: CASSIIVLAGADTQYF
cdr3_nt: TGTGCCAGCAGCATAATTGTACTAGCTGGGGCAGATACGCAGTATTTT

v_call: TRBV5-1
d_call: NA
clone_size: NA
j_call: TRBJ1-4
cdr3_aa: CASSSSITTNEKLFF
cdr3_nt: TGCGCCAGCAGCTCGTCGATCACAACTAATGAAAAACTGTTTTTT

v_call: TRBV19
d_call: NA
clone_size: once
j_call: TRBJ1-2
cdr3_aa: CASSSPGQGHNYGYTF
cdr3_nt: TGTGCCAGTAGCTCCCCGGGACAAGGGCATAACTATGGCTACACCTTC

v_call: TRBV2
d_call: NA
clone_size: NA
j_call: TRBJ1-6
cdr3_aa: CASSLREAGSPLHF
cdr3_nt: TGTGCCAGCTCTCTACGGGAGGCAGGATCACCCCTCCACTTT

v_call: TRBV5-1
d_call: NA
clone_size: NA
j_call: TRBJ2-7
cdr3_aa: CASSLLAQSSYEQYF
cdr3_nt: TGCGCCAGCAGCTTGCTAGCCCAAAGCTCCTACGAGCAGTACTTC

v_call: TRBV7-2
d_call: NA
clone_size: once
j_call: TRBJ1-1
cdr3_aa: CASSSPLFSLNTEAFF
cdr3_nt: TGTGCCAGCAGCTCCCCCCTATTTTCCTTGAACACTGAAGCTTTCTTT

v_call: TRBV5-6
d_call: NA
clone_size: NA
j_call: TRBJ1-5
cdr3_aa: CASSLLGHQPQHF
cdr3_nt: TGTGCCAGCAGCTTATTGGGCCATCAGCCCCAGCATTTT

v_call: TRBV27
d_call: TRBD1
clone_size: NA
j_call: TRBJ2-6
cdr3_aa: CASGPFGTGGSGANVLTF
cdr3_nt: TGTGCCAGCGGCCCTTTCGGGACAGGGGGCTCCGGGGCCAACGTCCTGACTTTC

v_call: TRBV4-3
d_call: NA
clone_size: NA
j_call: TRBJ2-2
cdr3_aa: CASSQEGLWPGELFF
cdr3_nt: TGCGCCAGCAGCCAAGAAGGCCTGTGGCCCGGGGAGCTGTTTTTT

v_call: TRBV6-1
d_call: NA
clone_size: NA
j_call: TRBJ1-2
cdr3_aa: CASSEDRTELYGYTF
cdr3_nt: TGTGCCAGCAGTGAGGATAGGACAGAACTCTATGGCTACACCTTC

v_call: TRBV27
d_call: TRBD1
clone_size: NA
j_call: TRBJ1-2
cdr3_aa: CASSNRGDGYTF
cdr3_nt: TGTGCCAGCAGTAACAGGGGGGATGGCTACACCTTC

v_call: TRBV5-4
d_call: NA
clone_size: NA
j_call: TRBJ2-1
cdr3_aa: CASSEVTSLYNEQFF
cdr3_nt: TGTGCCAGCAGCGAAGTTACTAGCCTCTACAATGAGCAGTTCTTC

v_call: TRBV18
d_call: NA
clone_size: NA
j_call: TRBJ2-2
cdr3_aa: CASSPLDLELTGELFF
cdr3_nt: TGTGCCAGCTCACCACTCGACTTAGAACTCACCGGGGAGCTGTTTTTT

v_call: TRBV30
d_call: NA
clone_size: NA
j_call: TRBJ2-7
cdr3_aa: CACTDTYEQYF
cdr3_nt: TGTGCCTGTACCGATACCTACGAGCAGTACTTC

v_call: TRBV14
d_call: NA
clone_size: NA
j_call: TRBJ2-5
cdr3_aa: CASSQGYPQETQYF
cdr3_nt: TGTGCCAGCAGCCAAGGATACCCCCAAGAGACCCAGTACTTC

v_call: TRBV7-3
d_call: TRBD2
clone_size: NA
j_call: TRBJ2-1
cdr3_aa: CASSLLAGTSGSDEQFF
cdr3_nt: TGTGCCAGCAGCTTACTGGCCGGGACTAGCGGGAGCGATGAGCAGTTCTTC

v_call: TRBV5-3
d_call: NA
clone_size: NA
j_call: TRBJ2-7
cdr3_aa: CARSGGGPDYEQYF
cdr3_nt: TGTGCCAGAAGCGGGGGGGGCCCTGACTACGAGCAGTACTTC

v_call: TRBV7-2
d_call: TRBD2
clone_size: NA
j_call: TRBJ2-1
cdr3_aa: CASSFSGVSYNEQFF
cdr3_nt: TGTGCCAGCAGCTTCAGCGGGGTCTCCTACAATGAGCAGTTCTTC

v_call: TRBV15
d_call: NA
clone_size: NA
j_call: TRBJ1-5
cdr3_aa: CATSRDRVEGQPQHF
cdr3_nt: TGTGCCACCAGCAGAGATAGGGTGGAGGGTCAGCCCCAGCATTTT

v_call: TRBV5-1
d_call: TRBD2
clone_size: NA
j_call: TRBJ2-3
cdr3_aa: CASRGRENTDTQYF
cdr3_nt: TGCGCCAGCAGGGGGCGGGAGAACACAGATACGCAGTATTTT

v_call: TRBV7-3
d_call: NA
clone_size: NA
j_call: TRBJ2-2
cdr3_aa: CASSSRTTLSGELFF
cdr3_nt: TGTGCCAGCAGCTCGAGGACGACCTTATCCGGGGAGCTGTTTTTT

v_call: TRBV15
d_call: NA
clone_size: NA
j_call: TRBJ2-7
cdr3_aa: CATSRARAPLGEQYF
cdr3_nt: TGTGCCACCAGCAGGGCCAGGGCCCCCCTGGGCGAGCAGTACTTC

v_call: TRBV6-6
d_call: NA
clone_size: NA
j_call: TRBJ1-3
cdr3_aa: CASSYVGAGNTIYF
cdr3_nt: TGTGCCAGCAGTTATGTCGGAGCTGGAAACACCATATATTTT

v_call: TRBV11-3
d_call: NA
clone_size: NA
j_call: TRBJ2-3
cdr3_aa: CASSLYPDTQYF
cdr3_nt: TGTGCCAGCAGCTTATACCCGGATACGCAGTATTTT

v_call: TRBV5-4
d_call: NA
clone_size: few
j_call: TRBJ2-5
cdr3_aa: CASSPPGGVRETQYF
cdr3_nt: TGTGCCAGCAGCCCACCTGGAGGGGTACGGGAGACCCAGTACTTC

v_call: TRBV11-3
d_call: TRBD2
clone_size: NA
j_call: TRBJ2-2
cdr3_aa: CASSLGLAGLTNTGELFF
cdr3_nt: TGTGCCAGCAGCTTAGGACTAGCGGGCTTAACGAACACCGGGGAGCTGTTTTTT

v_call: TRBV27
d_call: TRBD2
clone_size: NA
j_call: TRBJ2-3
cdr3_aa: CASSLRGLGRVTSTDTQYF
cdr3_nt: TGTGCCAGCAGTTTAAGGGGACTAGGTCGCGTTACTAGCACAGATACGCAGTATTTT

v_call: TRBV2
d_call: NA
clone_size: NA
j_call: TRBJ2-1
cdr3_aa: CASSVLARNNEQFF
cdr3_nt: TGTGCCAGCAGTGTTCTAGCGAGGAACAATGAGCAGTTCTTC

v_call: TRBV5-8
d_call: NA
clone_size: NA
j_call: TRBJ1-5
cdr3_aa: CASSLRGAQPQHF
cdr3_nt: TGTGCCAGCAGCTTACGCGGGGCTCAGCCCCAGCATTTT

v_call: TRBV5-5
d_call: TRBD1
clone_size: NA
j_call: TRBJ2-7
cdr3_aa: CASSYRDRGHEQYF
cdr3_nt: TGTGCCAGCAGCTACCGGGACAGGGGTCACGAGCAGTACTTC